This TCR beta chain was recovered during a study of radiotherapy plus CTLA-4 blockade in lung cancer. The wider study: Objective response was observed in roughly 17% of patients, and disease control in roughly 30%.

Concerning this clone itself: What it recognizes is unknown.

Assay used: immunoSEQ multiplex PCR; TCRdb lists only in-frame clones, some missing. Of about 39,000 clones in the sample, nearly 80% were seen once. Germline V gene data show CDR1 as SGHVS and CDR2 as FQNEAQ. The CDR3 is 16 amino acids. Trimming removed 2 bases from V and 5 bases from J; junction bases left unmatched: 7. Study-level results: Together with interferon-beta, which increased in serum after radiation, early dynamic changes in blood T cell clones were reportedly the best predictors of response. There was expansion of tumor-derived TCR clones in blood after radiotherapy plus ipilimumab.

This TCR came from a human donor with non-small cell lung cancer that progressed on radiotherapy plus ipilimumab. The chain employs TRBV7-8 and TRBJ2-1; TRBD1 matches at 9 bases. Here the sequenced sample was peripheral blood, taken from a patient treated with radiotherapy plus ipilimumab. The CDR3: CASSLRTGQGNNEQFF. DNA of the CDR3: TGTGCCAGCAGCTTACGTACGGGACAGGGTAACAATGAGCAGTTCTTC.